The next 8 T cell receptor beta chains were all read from a single sample in a study of blood T cell repertoires in COVID-19. Repertoires were generated with immunoSEQ multiplex PCR, while TCRdb's copy carries only in-frame clones and drops some. The data contain roughly 700,000 clones, 85% to 90% of them singletons. The sample was peripheral blood. Receptor source: a woman in her late teens or twenties with acute or convalescent COVID-19.

CDR3 in amino acids: CASSDRAQGAWQPQHF. The CDR3 bases are TGTGCCAGTAGCGACAGGGCCCAGGGGGCGTGGCAGCCCCAGCATTTT. V gene TRBV19 combines with J gene TRBJ1-5; 8 bases line up with TRBD1. CDR1 LNHDA and CDR2 SQIVND come from the germline V gene (reference sequence). Germline trimming cut 6 bases from V and 7 bases from J; bases unmatched to any gene: 14. This CDR3 spans 16 amino acids.

This sequence joins TRBV24-1 and TRBJ2-1, with 8 bases aligning to TRBD1. This CDR3 spans 14 amino acids. Trimming at V came to 4 bases and at J to 8 bases, leaving 6 bases not matched to a gene. Germline V lookup: CDR1 KGHDR, CDR2 SFDVKD. This CDR3 is CATSDPGQADEQFF. As DNA, the CDR3 is TGTGCCACCAGTGACCCGGGACAGGCCGATGAGCAGTTCTTC.

The chain links TRBV6-6 to TRBJ2-7, with TRBD2 identical over 9 bases. The CDR3 runs to 16 residues. Trimming took 5 bases from V and 7 from J; bases not matched to a gene: 15. The germline V gene encodes CDR1 MNHNY and CDR2 SVGAGI (reference sequence). The CDR3 DNA sequence: TGTGCCAGCAGTAAGACTTTACTAGCGGGCCAGGGGGAGCAGTACTTC. This encodes CASSKTLLAGQGEQYF.

V usage is TRBV28 and J usage is TRBJ2-7, with D possibly TRBD1 on 6 matching bases. Germline V gives CDR1 MDHEN, CDR2 SYDVKM. The CDR3 contains 11 residues. Between the trimmed V and J ends, which lost 7 bases and 7 bases, there was a span of 11 bases. CDR3 DNA: TGTGCCAGCACCTCAGGGGTAGAGCAGTACTTC. This gives the protein CASTSGVEQYF.

The chain links TRBV28 to TRBJ1-4; 8 nucleotides match TRBD1. CDR1 and CDR2 (germline): MDHEN, SYDVKM. V dropped 7 bases and J dropped 4; count of bases not matched to a gene: 5. The CDR3 runs to 14 residues. The CDR3 region has the DNA TGTGCCAGCACCTGGGACAGGCTTAATGAAAAACTGTTTTTT. It specifies CASTWDRLNEKLFF.

The chain combines TRBV5-1 with TRBJ2-7; tentative D call: TRBD1 (6 bases). The germline V and J ends were trimmed by 0 bases and 7 bases, with 14 bases remaining between them. This CDR3 region has 14 residues. CDR1 SGHRS and CDR2 YFSETQ come from the germline V gene. This CDR3 reads CASSLDRSQGEQYF. For the CDR3, the DNA is TGCGCCAGCAGCTTGGATAGGTCTCAGGGGGAGCAGTACTTC.

This chain links TRBV5-1 with TRBJ1-2, with TRBD1 identical over 7 bases. CDR1 SGHRS and CDR2 YFSETQ come from the germline V gene. With 3 bases clipped from V and 0 bases from J, the junction kept 5 bases outside the gene matches. The CDR3 spans 15 residues. The CDR3 reads CASSSGTATNYGYTF. DNA for the CDR3: TGCGCCAGCAGCTCCGGGACAGCGACTAACTATGGCTACACCTTC.

The J gene is TRBJ1-2, the V gene TRBV19, with 7 bases aligning to TRBD1. Germline CDR1 and CDR2: LNHDA and SQIVND (reference sequence). The CDR3 extends over 17 amino acids. Germline trimming cut 6 bases from V and 8 bases from J; bases unmatched to any gene: 21. The chain's CDR3 is CASSAGQTRLVFEGYTF. CDR3 DNA sequence: TGTGCCAGTAGCGCGGGACAGACGAGGTTGGTGTTTGAAGGCTACACCTTC.